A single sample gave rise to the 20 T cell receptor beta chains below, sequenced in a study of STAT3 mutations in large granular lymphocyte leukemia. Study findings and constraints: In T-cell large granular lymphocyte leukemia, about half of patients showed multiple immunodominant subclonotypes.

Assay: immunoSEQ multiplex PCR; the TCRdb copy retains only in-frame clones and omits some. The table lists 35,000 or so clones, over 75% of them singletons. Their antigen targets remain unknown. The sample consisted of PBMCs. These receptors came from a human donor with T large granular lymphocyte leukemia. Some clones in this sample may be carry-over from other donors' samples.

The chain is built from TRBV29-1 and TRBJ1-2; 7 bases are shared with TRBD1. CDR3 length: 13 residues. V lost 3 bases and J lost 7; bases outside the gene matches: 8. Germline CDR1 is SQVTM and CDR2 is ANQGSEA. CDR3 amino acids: CSVEGGGSVGYTF. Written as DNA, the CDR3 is TGCAGCGTTGAGGGAGGGGGCTCGGTTGGCTACACCTTC.

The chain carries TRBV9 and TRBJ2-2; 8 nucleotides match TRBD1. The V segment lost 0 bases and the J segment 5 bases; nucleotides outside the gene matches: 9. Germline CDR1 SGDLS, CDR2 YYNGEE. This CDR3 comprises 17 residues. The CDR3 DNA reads TGTGCCAGCAGCGTAGAAAGGGACAGGCCTGCGACCGGGGAGCTGTTTTTT. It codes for CASSVERDRPATGELFF.

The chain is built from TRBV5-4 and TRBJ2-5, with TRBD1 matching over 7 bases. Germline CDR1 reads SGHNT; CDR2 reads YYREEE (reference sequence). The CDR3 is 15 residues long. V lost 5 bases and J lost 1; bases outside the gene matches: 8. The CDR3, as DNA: TGTGCCAGCAGTATTGCACAGGGGCTCCAAGAGACCCAGTACTTC. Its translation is CASSIAQGLQETQYF.

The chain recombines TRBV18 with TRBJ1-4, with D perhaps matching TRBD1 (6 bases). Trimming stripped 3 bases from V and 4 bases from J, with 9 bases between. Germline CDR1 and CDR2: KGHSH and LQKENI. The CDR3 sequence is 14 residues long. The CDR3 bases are TGTGCCAGCTCACCGAGGACAGATAATGAAAAACTGTTTTTT. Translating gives CASSPRTDNEKLFF. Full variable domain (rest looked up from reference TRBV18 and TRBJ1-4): NAGVMQNPRHLVRRRGQEARLRCSPMKGHSHVYWYRQLPEEGLKFMVYLQKENIIDESGMPKERFSAEFPKEGPSILRIQQVVRGDSAAYFCASSPRTDNEKLFFGSGTQLSVL.

CDR3 sequence: CASSLTGASRRETQYF. The DNA for the CDR3 is TGCGCCAGCAGCCTCACCGGGGCTAGTCGACGAGAGACCCAGTACTTC. The genes are TRBV5-1 and TRBJ2-5; D is perhaps TRBD1 or TRBD2 (5 bases each). With 4 bases removed from V and 4 bases from J, the gap between germline ends came to 20 bases. This CDR3 comprises 16 residues. The V gene's germline CDR1 is SGHRS and CDR2 YFSETQ.

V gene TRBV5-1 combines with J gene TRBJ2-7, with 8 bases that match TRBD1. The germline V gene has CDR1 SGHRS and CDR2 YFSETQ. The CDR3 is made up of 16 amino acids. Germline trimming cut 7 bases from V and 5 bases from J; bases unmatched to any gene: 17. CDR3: CASAFRPQGASHEQYF. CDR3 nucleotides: TGCGCCAGCGCCTTCCGCCCCCAGGGGGCGAGTCACGAGCAGTACTTC.

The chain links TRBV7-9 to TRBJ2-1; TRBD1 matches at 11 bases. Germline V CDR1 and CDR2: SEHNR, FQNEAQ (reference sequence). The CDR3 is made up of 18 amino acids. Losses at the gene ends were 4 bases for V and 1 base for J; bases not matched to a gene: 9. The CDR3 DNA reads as TGTGCCAGCAGCTCTCAAAGGGGGACAGGGGGTTCCTACAATGAGCAGTTCTTC. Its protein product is CASSSQRGTGGSYNEQFF.

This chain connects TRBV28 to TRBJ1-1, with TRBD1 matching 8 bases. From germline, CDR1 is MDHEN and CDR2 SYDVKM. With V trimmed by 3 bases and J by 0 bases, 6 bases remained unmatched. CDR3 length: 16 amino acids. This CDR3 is CASSFGTGNMNTEAFF. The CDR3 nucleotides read TGTGCCAGCAGTTTCGGGACAGGAAACATGAACACTGAAGCTTTCTTT.

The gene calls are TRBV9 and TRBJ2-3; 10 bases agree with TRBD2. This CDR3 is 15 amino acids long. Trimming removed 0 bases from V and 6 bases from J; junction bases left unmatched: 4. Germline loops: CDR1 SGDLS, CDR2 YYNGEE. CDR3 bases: TGTGCCAGCAGCGTAGCAGCGGGGGGGCGGGATACGCAGTATTTT. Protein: CASSVAAGGRDTQYF. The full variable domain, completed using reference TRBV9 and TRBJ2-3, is DSGVTQTPKHLITATGQRVTLRCSPRSGDLSVYWYQQSLDQGLQFLIQYYNGEERAKGNILERFSAQQFPDLHSELNLSSLELGDSALYFCASSVAAGGRDTQYFGPGTRLTVL.

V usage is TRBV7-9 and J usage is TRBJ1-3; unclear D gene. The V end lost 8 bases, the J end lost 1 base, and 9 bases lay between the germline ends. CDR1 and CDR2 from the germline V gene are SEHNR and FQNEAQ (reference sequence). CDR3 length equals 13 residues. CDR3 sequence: CASHRDSGNTIYF. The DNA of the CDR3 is TGTGCCAGCCACCGAGATTCTGGAAACACCATATATTTT.

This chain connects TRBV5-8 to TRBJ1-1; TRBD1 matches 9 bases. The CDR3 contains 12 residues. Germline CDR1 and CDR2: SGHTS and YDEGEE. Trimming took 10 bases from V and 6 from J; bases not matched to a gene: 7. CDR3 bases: TGTGCCCAGGGACAGGGATTCTCTGAAGCTTTCTTT. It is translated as CAQGQGFSEAFF.

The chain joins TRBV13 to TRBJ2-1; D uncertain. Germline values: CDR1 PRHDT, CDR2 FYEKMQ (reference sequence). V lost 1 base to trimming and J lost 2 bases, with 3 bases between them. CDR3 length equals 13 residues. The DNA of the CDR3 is TGTGCCAGCAGCTTAGACGCCTACAATGAGCAGTTCTTC. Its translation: CASSLDAYNEQFF. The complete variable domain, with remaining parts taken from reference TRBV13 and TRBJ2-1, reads AAGVIQSPRHLIKEKRETATLKCYPIPRHDTVYWYQQGPGQDPQFLISFYEKMQSDKGSIPDRFSAQQFSDYHSELNMSSLELGDSALYFCASSLDAYNEQFFGPGTRLTVL.

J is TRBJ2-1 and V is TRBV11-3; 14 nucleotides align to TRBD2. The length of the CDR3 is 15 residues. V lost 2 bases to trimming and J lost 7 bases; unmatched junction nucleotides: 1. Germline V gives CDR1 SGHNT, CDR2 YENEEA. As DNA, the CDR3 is TGTGCCAGCAGCTTAAGGACTAGCGGGGGGAATGAGCAGTTCTTC. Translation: CASSLRTSGGNEQFF. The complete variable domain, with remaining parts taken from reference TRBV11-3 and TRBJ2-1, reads EAGVVQSPRYKIIEKKQPVAFWCNPISGHNTLYWYLQNLGQGPELLIRYENEEAVDDSQLPKDRFSAERLKGVDSTLKIQPAELGDSAVYLCASSLRTSGGNEQFFGPGTRLTVL.

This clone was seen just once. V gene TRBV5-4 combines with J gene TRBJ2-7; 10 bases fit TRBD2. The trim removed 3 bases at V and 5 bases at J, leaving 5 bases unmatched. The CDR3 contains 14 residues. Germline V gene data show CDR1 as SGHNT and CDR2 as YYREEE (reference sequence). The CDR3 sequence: CASSSPGLANEQYF. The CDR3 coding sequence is TGTGCCAGCAGCTCACCGGGACTAGCGAACGAGCAGTACTTC.

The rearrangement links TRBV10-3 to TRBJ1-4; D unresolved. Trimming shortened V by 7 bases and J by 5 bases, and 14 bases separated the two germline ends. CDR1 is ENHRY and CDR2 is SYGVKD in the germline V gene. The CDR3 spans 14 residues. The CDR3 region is CAIKGNDLNEKLFF. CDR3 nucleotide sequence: TGTGCCATCAAGGGCAACGACCTCAATGAAAAACTGTTTTTT.

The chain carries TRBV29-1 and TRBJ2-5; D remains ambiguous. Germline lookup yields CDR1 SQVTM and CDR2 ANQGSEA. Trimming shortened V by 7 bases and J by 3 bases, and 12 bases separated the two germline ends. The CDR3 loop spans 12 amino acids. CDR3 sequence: CSGVVGKETQYF. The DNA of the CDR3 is TGCAGCGGTGTGGTTGGAAAAGAGACCCAGTACTTC.

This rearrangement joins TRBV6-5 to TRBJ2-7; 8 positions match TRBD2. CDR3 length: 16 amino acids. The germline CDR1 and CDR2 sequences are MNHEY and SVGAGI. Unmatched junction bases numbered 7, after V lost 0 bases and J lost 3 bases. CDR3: CASSYSMVAGNYEQYF. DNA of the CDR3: TGTGCCAGCAGTTACTCGATGGTAGCGGGGAACTACGAGCAGTACTTC.

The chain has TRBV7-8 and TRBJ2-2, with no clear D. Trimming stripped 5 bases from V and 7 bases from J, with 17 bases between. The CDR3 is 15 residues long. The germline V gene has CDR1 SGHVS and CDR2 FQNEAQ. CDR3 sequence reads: CASSPSRVGIGELFF. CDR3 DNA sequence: TGTGCCAGCAGCCCCTCGCGCGTGGGCATCGGGGAGCTGTTTTTT.

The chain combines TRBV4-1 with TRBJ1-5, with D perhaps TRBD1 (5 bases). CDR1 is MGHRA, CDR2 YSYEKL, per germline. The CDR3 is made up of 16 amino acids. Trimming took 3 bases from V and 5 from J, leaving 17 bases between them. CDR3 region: CASSQGGIGSDQPQHF. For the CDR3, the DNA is TGCGCCAGCAGCCAGGGGGGGATCGGTTCGGATCAGCCCCAGCATTTT.

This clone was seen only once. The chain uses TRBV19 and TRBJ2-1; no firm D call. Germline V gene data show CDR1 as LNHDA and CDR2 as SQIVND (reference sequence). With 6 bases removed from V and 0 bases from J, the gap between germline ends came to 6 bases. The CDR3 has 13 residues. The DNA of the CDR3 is TGTGCCAGTAGATCCCGCTCCTACAATGAGCAGTTCTTC. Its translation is CASRSRSYNEQFF. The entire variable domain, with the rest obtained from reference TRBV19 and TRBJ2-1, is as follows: DGGITQSPKYLFRKEGQNVTLSCEQNLNHDAMYWYRQDPGQGLRLIYYSQIVNDFQKGDIAEGYSVSREKKESFPLTVTSAQKNPTAFYLCASRSRSYNEQFFGPGTRLTVL.